This is a list of T cell receptor beta chains from one sample in a study of blood T cell repertoires in COVID-19. The method was immunoSEQ multiplex PCR; TCRdb's version includes in-frame clones alone and lacks a portion of them. The table includes around 200,000 clones, under 90% detected once. Sequences were obtained from peripheral blood. The receptors were gathered from a human donor in a cohort sampled during active COVID-19. CDR3s include the opening cysteine and the closing phenylalanine or tryptophan. Fields, in order: V gene, J gene, clone size, D gene, CDR3 protein, CDR3 DNA. A D gene is named only where the DNA matches it firmly. The size of a clone is reported for some rows only, either as once, few or many, or as a class for expanded clones.

TRBV11-2	TRBJ2-1	NA	TRBD2	CASTDSGGGVGEQFF	TGTGCCAGCACCGATAGCGGGGGCGGAGTTGGGGAGCAGTTCTTC
TRBV18	TRBJ2-7	NA	TRBD1	CASSAGDRGHEQYF	TGTGCCAGCTCGGCCGGGGACAGAGGACACGAGCAGTACTTC
TRBV27	TRBJ2-6	NA	TRBD1	CASRHRTGDSGANVLTF	TGTGCCAGCAGACATCGGACAGGTGACTCTGGGGCCAACGTCCTGACTTTC
TRBV4-1	TRBJ2-5	NA	NA	CASSILGLRTETQYF	TGCGCCAGCAGCATCCTAGGCTTACGCACCGAGACCCAGTACTTC
TRBV10-2	TRBJ1-1	few	NA	CASGWGVQPEAFF	TGCGCCAGCGGTTGGGGGGTCCAACCTGAAGCTTTCTTT
TRBV5-1	TRBJ2-7	NA	TRBD2	CASRRTSGGDEQYF	TGCGCCAGCAGGAGGACTAGCGGGGGGGACGAGCAGTACTTC
TRBV7-3	TRBJ1-6	NA	TRBD1	CASSPLTGGSYNSPLHF	TGTGCCAGCAGCCCCCTTACAGGGGGCTCCTATAATTCACCCCTCCACTTT
TRBV10-3	TRBJ2-7	NA	TRBD1	CAIRTGVSSYEQYF	TGTGCCATCAGGACAGGGGTTAGCTCCTACGAGCAGTACTTC
TRBV30	TRBJ1-2	NA	NA	CAWGETYSYGYTF	TGTGCCTGGGGGGAAACCTACAGCTATGGCTACACCTTC
TRBV5-6	TRBJ1-2	NA	NA	CASSPGDYGYTF	TGTGCCAGCAGCCCGGGGGACTATGGCTACACCTTC
TRBV6-1	TRBJ2-7	NA	TRBD2	CASSEGLADSYEQYF	TGTGCCAGCAGTGAAGGACTAGCGGACTCCTACGAGCAGTACTTC
TRBV5-6	TRBJ2-6	NA	NA	CASSLYDSSGANVLTF	TGTGCCAGCAGCCTCTATGATAGCTCTGGGGCCAACGTCCTGACTTTC
TRBV5-6	TRBJ2-7	NA	TRBD1	CATGYGTGVNEQYF	TGTGCCACCGGATACGGGACAGGAGTCAACGAGCAGTACTTC
TRBV5-8	TRBJ1-1	NA	TRBD1	CASYDRGRGNTEAFF	TGTGCCAGCTACGACAGGGGTAGGGGGAACACTGAAGCTTTCTTT
TRBV27	TRBJ1-3	few	NA	CASSPTVGNTIYF	TGTGCCAGCAGTCCCACTGTTGGAAACACCATATATTTT
TRBV7-6	TRBJ2-5	NA	NA	CASSPSAGNPLLQYF	TGTGCCAGCAGCCCTAGCGCGGGGAACCCTCTTCTCCAGTACTTC
TRBV7-3	TRBJ2-1	NA	TRBD1	CASSLGTGIYNEQFF	TGTGCCAGCAGCTTAGGGACAGGGATATACAATGAGCAGTTCTTC
TRBV5-1	TRBJ2-7	NA	TRBD2	CASSGASGGYVQYF	TGCGCCAGCAGTGGAGCTAGCGGGGGCTACGTGCAGTACTTC
TRBV5-6	TRBJ2-2	few	NA	CASSRGQTAGTGELFF	TGTGCCAGCAGCCGGGGTCAGACAGCGGGCACCGGGGAGCTGTTTTTT
TRBV21-1	TRBJ1-1	NA	NA	CASNPADTEAFF	TGTGCCAGCAACCCCGCGGATACTGAAGCTTTCTTT
TRBV9	TRBJ2-3	few	TRBD2	CASSHGLASSTDTQYF	TGTGCCAGCAGCCACGGACTAGCGAGTAGCACAGATACGCAGTATTTT
TRBV12-3/TRBV12-4	TRBJ1-3	once	TRBD1	CASSWGQGNTIYF	TGTGCCAGCAGTTGGGGACAGGGAAACACCATATATTTT
TRBV10-3	TRBJ1-1	few	NA	CAIRARDYDSEAFF	TGTGCCATCAGAGCTCGGGACTACGATTCTGAAGCTTTCTTT
TRBV5-8	TRBJ1-1	NA	NA	CASSSREWNTEAFF	TGTGCCAGCAGCTCGAGGGAGTGGAACACTGAAGCTTTCTTT
TRBV19	TRBJ1-2	NA	TRBD1	CASSKDRGSDLGYTF	TGTGCCAGTAGTAAAGACAGGGGAAGCGATTTAGGCTACACCTTC
TRBV6-5	TRBJ2-3	NA	TRBD2	CASSPLAGGTDTQYF	TGTGCCAGCAGTCCTCTAGCGGGAGGCACAGATACGCAGTATTTT
TRBV7-8	TRBJ2-3	NA	NA	CASTIGTSTDTQYF	TGTGCCAGCACCATAGGGACTAGCACAGATACGCAGTATTTT
TRBV13	TRBJ2-2	NA	TRBD2	CASSIGLAGPNTGELFF	TGTGCCAGCAGCATTGGACTAGCGGGGCCGAACACCGGGGAGCTGTTTTTT
TRBV7-6	TRBJ2-2	few	TRBD1	CASSGRTGRTGELFF	TGTGCCAGCAGCGGAAGGACAGGAAGGACCGGGGAGCTGTTTTTT
TRBV30	TRBJ1-1	NA	TRBD1	CAWSLGTGMTEAFF	TGTGCCTGGAGTTTAGGGACAGGGATGACGGAAGCTTTCTTT
TRBV4-2	TRBJ2-3	few	TRBD1	CASSQDGTGVADTQYF	TGTGCCAGCAGCCAAGATGGTACAGGGGTCGCAGATACGCAGTATTTT
TRBV3-1/TRBV3-2	TRBJ1-1	NA	NA	CASSQGGGVDTEAFF	TGTGCCAGCAGCCAAGGAGGGGGGGTGGACACTGAAGCTTTCTTT
TRBV5-1	TRBJ2-7	NA	TRBD1	CASSLARGLAHEQYF	TGCGCCAGCAGCTTGGCCAGGGGGCTTGCCCACGAGCAGTACTTC
TRBV11-2	TRBJ2-2	NA	TRBD2	CASSPGLAGGPGELFF	TGTGCCAGCAGTCCTGGACTAGCGGGGGGGCCGGGGGAGCTGTTTTTT
TRBV5-4	TRBJ2-7	NA	TRBD2	CASSLGLAGGDEQYF	TGTGCCAGCAGCCTGGGACTAGCGGGGGGGGACGAGCAGTACTTC
TRBV7-2	TRBJ2-1	NA	TRBD2	CASRTQRGGFDEQFF	TGTGCCAGCAGAACCCAGCGGGGGGGCTTCGATGAGCAGTTCTTC
TRBV29-1	TRBJ2-3	NA	NA	CSVAGVGRGYTDTQYF	TGCAGCGTTGCGGGGGTGGGGCGGGGCTACACAGATACGCAGTATTTT
TRBV9	TRBJ1-1	NA	NA	CASSVAPNSNTEAFF	TGTGCCAGCAGCGTAGCCCCAAACTCGAACACTGAAGCTTTCTTT
TRBV2	TRBJ2-7	NA	TRBD1	CASSARQGETYEQYF	TGTGCCAGCAGTGCGCGACAGGGGGAAACCTACGAGCAGTACTTC
TRBV5-8	TRBJ1-6	NA	NA	CASSLDPGGNSPLHF	TGTGCCAGCAGCTTGGACCCCGGGGGGAATTCACCCCTCCACTTT
TRBV6-5	TRBJ1-1	NA	TRBD1	CASSWGTGVNTEAFF	TGTGCCAGCAGTTGGGGGACAGGGGTTAACACTGAAGCTTTCTTT
TRBV7-2	TRBJ2-7	NA	TRBD2	CASSLGTSPGEQYF	TGTGCCAGCAGCTTAGGGACTAGCCCGGGGGAGCAGTACTTC
TRBV4-1	TRBJ2-3	NA	NA	CASSQDPRVTDTQYF	TGCGCCAGCAGCCAAGATCCCAGGGTCACAGATACGCAGTATTTT
TRBV19	TRBJ1-1	NA	NA	CASSLYQGRDTEAFF	TGTGCCAGTAGTTTATATCAGGGTAGGGACACTGAAGCTTTCTTT
TRBV6-5	TRBJ1-2	NA	NA	CATTWGVDGYTF	TGTGCCACCACATGGGGGGTAGATGGCTACACCTTC
TRBV9	TRBJ2-1	NA	TRBD2	CASSVVGSGGHNEQFF	TGTGCCAGCAGCGTAGTGGGTAGCGGGGGTCATAATGAGCAGTTCTTC
TRBV6-1	TRBJ2-1	NA	NA	CASSDLGGEQFF	TGTGCCAGCAGTGATTTGGGGGGTGAGCAGTTCTTC
TRBV5-4	TRBJ2-1	NA	NA	CASSWDIESSYNEQFF	TGTGCCAGCAGCTGGGACATTGAGAGCTCCTACAATGAGCAGTTCTTC
TRBV7-6	TRBJ1-3	NA	NA	CASSLQGGSGNTIYF	TGTGCCAGCAGCTTACAAGGGGGCTCTGGAAACACCATATATTTT
TRBV13	TRBJ1-6	few	NA	CASRLGGGSPLHF	TGTGCCAGCAGACTCGGCGGGGGTTCACCCCTCCACTTT
TRBV7-9	TRBJ2-1	NA	NA	CASSLEAGGYNEQFF	TGTGCCAGCAGCTTGGAGGCAGGGGGGTACAATGAGCAGTTCTTC
TRBV2	TRBJ2-7	NA	TRBD2	CASSSPTSGGPSSYEQYF	TGTGCCAGCAGTTCCCCGACTAGCGGGGGGCCGAGCTCCTACGAGCAGTACTTC
TRBV12-5	TRBJ2-7	NA	TRBD2	CASGLIGGGLYEQYF	TGTGCTAGTGGTCTTATCGGCGGGGGTCTCTACGAGCAGTACTTC
TRBV6-4	TRBJ2-1	NA	TRBD2	CASSDGAGGPHEQFF	TGTGCCAGCAGTGATGGTGCGGGGGGGCCCCATGAGCAGTTCTTC
TRBV19	TRBJ1-6	NA	NA	CASGSYNSPLHF	TGTGCCAGCGGGTCCTATAATTCACCCCTCCACTTT
TRBV2	TRBJ1-1	NA	TRBD1	CATAWTGPNTEAFF	TGTGCCACCGCTTGGACAGGGCCGAACACTGAAGCTTTCTTT
TRBV28	TRBJ1-2	NA	NA	CASSLGGSNYGYTF	TGTGCCAGCAGTTTGGGGGGTTCGAACTATGGCTACACCTTC
TRBV29-1	TRBJ1-1	once	NA	CSVGGGTEAFF	TGCAGCGTTGGAGGGGGCACTGAAGCTTTCTTT